This TCR beta chain was recovered during a study of blood T cells in healthy people across ages. PCR was performed a second time for roughly 7 to 12 cycles using a sample-barcoded 5' primer and a J-beta primer mix. TCRdb fed the 5' RACE reads into MiXCR, producing one record per CDR3 protein. This sample has 1.4 million to 1.5 million distinct CDR3 sequences, with 42% found just once. Trimming took 2 bases from V and 0 from J, leaving 11 bases between them. CDR1 and CDR2 (germline): SGHVS, FNYEAQ. CDR3 length: 15 amino acids. Russia was home to the donors, healthy Caucasian individuals aged roughly 6 to 90. The study isolated at least 6.5 million PBMCs from each sample. Each sample yielded at least 6 micrograms of PBMC total RNA.

The chain has TRBV7-6 and TRBJ2-7; a possible D gene is TRBD2 (5 bases). Sequenced sample: blood. The source of this sequence is a woman between 18 and 29 years old in good health. This chain's CDR3 is CASSLSGKSSYEQYF. The CDR3 nucleotides read TGTGCCAGCAGCTTAAGCGGAAAAAGCTCCTACGAGCAGTACTTC.